One sample yielded the 14 T cell receptor beta chains listed below, sequenced in a study of metastatic and nonmetastatic thyroid tumors (TCRdb year 2020). Library preparation employed PCR. Sequenced using an Illumina HiSeq 4000. TCRdb's own reprocessing of the public reads used fastp at Q25 and MiXCR and kept productive beta chains. In this sample the table shows several thousand clones, around 27% of which occur a single time. The ten largest account for 14% of the sample. Before undergoing thyroid surgery, none of the patients had been given any kind of treatment. Input material: adjacent normal tissue. These receptors all come from a female donor with papillary thyroid cancer or a benign thyroid nodule (not recorded which). Some clones in this sample may be carry-over from other donors' samples.

The sample holds a few counts of this clone. The chain carries TRBV28 and TRBJ1-2, with 10 bases matching TRBD1. Per the germline V gene, CDR1 is MDHEN and CDR2 is SYDVKM. The J segment lost 4 bases and the V segment lost 5 bases, leaving 10 bases of the junction unmatched. The CDR3 consists of 16 residues. CDR3 in amino acids: CASSPGQGGFRYGYTF. CDR3 sequence (DNA): TGTGCCAGCAGTCCCGGACAGGGGGGATTTCGCTATGGCTACACCTTC.

The chain couples TRBV20-1 to TRBJ2-7; possible D gene TRBD1, 6 bases. The CDR3 loop spans 13 amino acids. Germline values: CDR1 DFQATT, CDR2 SNEGSKA (reference sequence). V was cut by 6 bases and J by 3 bases, with 15 bases left in between. CDR3 DNA: TGCAGTGCCGCCCTGGGGGCCTACTACGAGCAGTACTTC. Protein product: CSAALGAYYEQYF.

This clone is labeled as medium-sized (0.01 to 0.1%). The chain links TRBV7-9 to TRBJ1-2, with D tentatively TRBD1 (6 bases). The CDR3 runs to 14 residues. Germline CDR1 reads SEHNR; CDR2 reads FQNEAQ (reference sequence). V was clipped by 5 bases and J by 14 bases, with 24 bases between them. The CDR3 is CASSLIWADRRLTF. The CDR3 nucleotides are TGTGCCAGCAGCCTAATTTGGGCTGACAGGCGCCTGACCTTC.

This clone appeared once. This chain uses TRBV5-1 with TRBJ2-2; 12 bases match TRBD2. The CDR3 consists of 18 residues. CDR1 is SGHRS, CDR2 YFSETQ, per germline. V was pared by 1 base and J by 4 bases, with 8 bases of the junction left unmatched. CDR3 nucleotides: TGCGCCAGCAGCTTGCTAGCGGGAGGGCCGGAGGGCACCGGGGAGCTGTTTTTT. It is translated as CASSLLAGGPEGTGELFF. The variable domain in full, completed from reference TRBV5-1 and TRBJ2-2, reads KAGVTQTPRYLIKTRGQQVTLSCSPISGHRSVSWYQQTPGQGLQFLFEYFSETQRNKGNFPGRFSGRQFSNSRSEMNVSTLELGDSALYLCASSLLAGGPEGTGELFFGEGSRLTVL.

The rearrangement links TRBV7-3 to TRBJ2-3, with TRBD1 identical over 8 bases. The V gene's germline CDR1 is SGHTA and CDR2 FQGTGA. The V and J ends lost 1 base and 4 bases, in that order; junction bases with no gene match: 4. This CDR3 is built from 15 residues. In nucleotides, the CDR3 is TGTGCCAGCAGCTTAAGACAGGGGCTGGCAGATACGCAGTATTTT. This sequence encodes CASSLRQGLADTQYF.

V and J are TRBV7-6 and TRBJ2-2; tentatively, D is TRBD2 (6 bases). The germline CDR1 and CDR2 sequences are SGHVS and FNYEAQ. The CDR3 loop spans 16 amino acids. Trimming left V 0 bases short and J 2 bases short, with 10 bases between. The CDR3 DNA sequence: TGTGCCAGCAGCTTAGCGGGGGGACTTAACACCGGGGAGCTGTTTTTT. Protein: CASSLAGGLNTGELFF.

V is TRBV11-2 and J is TRBJ2-1; TRBD1 agrees at 9 bases. J gave up 6 bases and V 5 bases, and 8 bases lay outside the gene matches. The CDR3 loop spans 15 amino acids. Germline CDR1 is SGHAT and CDR2 is FQNNGV. The CDR3 DNA follows: TGTGCCAGCAGCCCCGGGACAGGGAGTGGCAATGAGCAGTTCTTC. Amino acid sequence: CASSPGTGSGNEQFF.

Comments on this clone: Given the absence of the conserved phenylalanine or tryptophan at the CDR3 end, a read error is likely. Because the CDR3's place on the DNA is in doubt, the DNA is left out and the CDR3 is given as listed by TCRdb. CDR3 region: CASREGQGSSGELVC. This chain links TRBV25-1 with TRBJ2-2; the table's D call TRBD1 went unverified against the DNA. CDR1 and CDR2 from the germline V gene are MGHDK and SYGVNS. The CDR3 numbers 15 amino acids, ends counted.

This clone occurred many times. J is TRBJ1-4 and V is TRBV5-4; TRBD1 matches at 7 bases. Germline CDR1 SGHNT, CDR2 YYREEE (reference sequence). CDR3 length: 15 amino acids. The V gene end was trimmed by 4 bases and the J gene end by 5 bases; junction bases not matched to a gene: 8. The CDR3 coding sequence is TGTGCCAGCAGCACTAACAGGGGATTAAATGAAAAACTGTTTTTT. It codes for CASSTNRGLNEKLFF.

The V call is TRBV6-1, the J call TRBJ1-2, with D possibly TRBD1 on 6 matching bases. CDR1 is MNHNS and CDR2 is SASEGT in the germline V gene. CDR3 length: 13 residues. The V end was cut by 5 bases, the J end by 1 base, with 8 bases between. CDR3 in amino acids: CASSRDINYGYTF. The CDR3 nucleotides read TGTGCCAGCAGTCGGGACATTAACTATGGCTACACCTTC.

The chain is built from TRBV10-2 and TRBJ1-1, with 7 bases lining up with TRBD1. This CDR3 spans 14 amino acids. CDR1 is WSHSY and CDR2 is SAAADI in the germline V gene. The trim removed 3 bases at V and 3 bases at J, leaving 4 bases unmatched. The CDR3 region is CASSEGQGDTEAFF. The DNA of the CDR3 is TGCGCCAGCAGTGAAGGGCAGGGGGACACTGAAGCTTTCTTT.

The rearrangement joins TRBV5-5 to TRBJ2-7; the D gene is possibly TRBD1 (5 bases). The germline CDR1 and CDR2 sequences are SGHKS and YYEKEE (reference sequence). V was trimmed by 2 bases and J by 4 bases, leaving 13 bases between them. This CDR3 contains 14 residues. As DNA, the CDR3 is TGTGCCAGCAGCTTCGACAGTCACGGTTACGAGCAGTACTTC. Its translation: CASSFDSHGYEQYF.

Points on this clone: The junction departs from germline at one end; a sequencing error may be responsible. For the CDR3, the DNA is TGCGCGAGCACAGAACGGAAGGGAGGCTACACCTTC. Translated, it gives CASTERKGGYTF. J is TRBJ1-2 and V is TRBV10-1, with D hard to call. CDR3 length: 12 amino acids. Germline CDR1 is WNHNN and CDR2 is SYGVQD (reference sequence).

The CDR3, as DNA: TGCGCCAGCAGTCCTGGAGGACCTCTATCCTACGAGCAGTACTTC. This codes for CASSPGGPLSYEQYF. The chain employs TRBV5-1 and TRBJ2-7, with TRBD2 as a possible D gene (5 bases). There are 15 residues in the CDR3. Trimming removed 5 bases at V and 1 base at J, with 16 bases between. Germline CDR1 and CDR2: SGHRS and YFSETQ.